Listed here are 29 T cell receptor beta chains from one sample, sequenced in a study of identifying expanded T cells in peripheral blood. Data came from immunoSEQ multiplex PCR; TCRdb stores just in-frame clones and leaves some out. The sample lists some 81,000 clones, 80% to 90% seen once, with 18% in the top ten. Specimen: blood. These receptors were collected from a person between 18 and 75 years old in good health.

V and J are TRBV15 and TRBJ1-2; D possibly corresponds to TRBD1 (6 bases). CDR3 size: 13 residues. The V gene lost 6 bases and the J gene lost 3 bases, with 11 bases spanning the gap. The germline CDR1 and CDR2 sequences are LNHNV and YYDKDF (reference sequence). The chain's CDR3 is CATSSGADYGYTF. The CDR3 DNA sequence: TGTGCCACCAGTTCAGGGGCGGACTATGGCTACACCTTC. The entire variable domain, with the rest obtained from reference TRBV15 and TRBJ1-2, is as follows: DAMVIQNPRYQVTQFGKPVTLSCSQTLNHNVMYWYQQKSSQAPKLLFHYYDKDFNNEADTPDNFQSRRPNTSFCFLDIRSPGLGDTAMYLCATSSGADYGYTFGSGTRLTVV.

CDR3 amino acids: CASSVLAGGLTSTDTQYF. Here the CDR3 DNA reads TGTGCCAGCAGCGTACTAGCGGGAGGACTCACTAGCACAGATACGCAGTATTTT. This chain joins TRBV9 and TRBJ2-3, with 11 nucleotides matching TRBD2. Per the germline V gene, CDR1 is SGDLS and CDR2 is YYNGEE. The CDR3 consists of 18 residues. The V gene end was trimmed by 1 base and the J gene end by 0 bases; junction bases not matched to a gene: 7. Variable domain in full (rest from reference TRBV9 and TRBJ2-3): DSGVTQTPKHLITATGQRVTLRCSPRSGDLSVYWYQQSLDQGLQFLIQYYNGEERAKGNILERFSAQQFPDLHSELNLSSLELGDSALYFCASSVLAGGLTSTDTQYFGPGTRLTVL.

This clone is a singleton in its sample. The chain combines TRBV6-6 with TRBJ1-2, with a possible D match to TRBD1 (5 bases). This CDR3 has 12 residues. Germline CDR1 is MNHNY and CDR2 is SVGAGI (reference sequence). Trimming stripped 9 bases from V and 3 bases from J, with 11 bases between. The CDR3 loop reads CASGLGDYGYTF. The CDR3, as DNA: TGTGCCAGTGGGTTGGGGGACTATGGCTACACCTTC.

This clone showed up just once. CDR3 sequence reads: CAWSVGLAGPNEQFF. The CDR3 DNA sequence: TGTGCCTGGAGTGTAGGACTAGCGGGACCCAATGAGCAGTTCTTC. This chain joins TRBV30 and TRBJ2-1, with TRBD2 matching over 12 bases. Looked up from germline, CDR1 is GTSNPN and CDR2 is SVGIG (reference sequence). The CDR3 covers 15 residues. The ends lost 0 bases at V and 6 bases at J; junction bases unmatched: 3. The complete variable domain, with remaining parts taken from reference TRBV30 and TRBJ2-1, reads SQTIHQWPATLVQPVGSPLSLECTVEGTSNPNLYWYRQAAGRGLQLLFYSVGIGQISSEVPQNLSASRPQDRQFILSSKKLLLSDSGFYLCAWSVGLAGPNEQFFGPGTRLTVL.

Note on this clone: Other DNA sequences in this sample translate to the same CDR3. The gene calls are TRBV19 and TRBJ2-1; 9 nucleotides line up with TRBD1. The germline CDR1 and CDR2 sequences are LNHDA and SQIVND (reference sequence). This CDR3 comprises 15 residues. With 6 bases clipped from V and 4 bases from J, the junction kept 7 bases outside the gene matches. The DNA of the CDR3 is TGTGCCAGTAGAACCTCCGGGACAGGGTACAATGAGCAGTTCTTC. This translates into CASRTSGTGYNEQFF.

V and J are TRBV7-9 and TRBJ1-6; 8 nucleotides match TRBD1. The ends lost 5 bases at V and 10 bases at J; junction bases unmatched: 7. Germline assignment: CDR1 SEHNR and CDR2 FQNEAQ (reference sequence). The length of the CDR3 is 14 residues. The CDR3 nucleotides read TGTGCCAGCAGCCAAGACGGGACAGGCTCACCCCTCCACTTT. Its protein product is CASSQDGTGSPLHF.

The chain employs TRBV10-3 and TRBJ1-4, with 7 bases lining up with TRBD1. J lost 8 bases, V lost 5 bases, and 11 bases had no gene match. CDR1 is ENHRY and CDR2 is SYGVKD in the germline V gene. There are 15 residues in the CDR3. The CDR3: CAISQTGVFNEKLFF. The CDR3 nucleotides are TGTGCCATCAGTCAAACAGGGGTTTTTAACGAAAAACTGTTTTTT.

CDR3 nucleotide sequence: TGTGCCACCAGCAGAGGGGGGACTCACTCCTACGAGCAGTACTTC. It is translated as CATSRGGTHSYEQYF. This chain uses TRBV15 with TRBJ2-7, with D maybe TRBD2 (6 bases). The CDR3 length is 15 residues. Trimming stripped 1 base from V and 0 bases from J, with 10 bases between. CDR1 and CDR2 (germline): LNHNV, YYDKDF (reference sequence).

To note about this clone: Germline and junction disagree at one end, which may indicate a read error. The chain employs TRBV7-7 and TRBJ2-1; 9 nucleotides match TRBD2. There are 15 residues in the CDR3. Germline assignment: CDR1 SSHAT and CDR2 FNYEAQ (reference sequence). In DNA, the CDR3 is TGTGCTAGCAGCTTAGGGCTAGCGGGGCTCAATGAGCAGTTCTTC. Encoded protein: CASSLGLAGLNEQFF.

V usage is TRBV11-2 and J usage is TRBJ2-3; D may be TRBD2 (5 bases). The CDR3 is 15 amino acids. Trimming shortened V by 3 bases and J by 4 bases, and 14 bases separated the two germline ends. CDR1 is SGHAT and CDR2 is FQNNGV in the germline V gene. The CDR3 is CASSLPVPGADTQYF. CDR3 nucleotide sequence: TGTGCCAGCAGCTTGCCCGTTCCCGGGGCAGATACGCAGTATTTT.

This chain joins TRBV27 and TRBJ2-6; 9 bases are shared with TRBD1. This CDR3 contains 15 residues. The germline V gene has CDR1 MNHEY and CDR2 SMNVEV (reference sequence). J was trimmed by 2 bases and V by 6 bases; bases with no gene match: 2. This CDR3 reads CASRRTGAGANVLTF. CDR3 DNA sequence: TGTGCCAGCAGACGGACAGGGGCTGGGGCCAACGTCCTGACTTTC.

The V and J genes are TRBV5-1 and TRBJ2-3; 9 bases match TRBD1. The CDR3 covers 16 residues. Germline V CDR1 and CDR2: SGHRS, YFSETQ. J was trimmed by 4 bases and V by 4 bases; bases with no gene match: 10. The CDR3 reads CASSLTTGGVADTQYF. For the CDR3, the DNA is TGCGCCAGCAGCCTAACGACAGGGGGAGTCGCAGATACGCAGTATTTT.

The CDR3 sequence is CASSEGVAGVLGQFF. The CDR3 DNA reads as TGTGCCAGCAGTGAGGGGGTAGCGGGAGTACTGGGGCAGTTCTTC. The V and J genes are TRBV2 and TRBJ2-1, with 9 bases that match TRBD2. The germline gives CDR1 SNHLY, CDR2 FYNNEI. This CDR3 is built from 15 residues. V shed 3 bases and J 12 bases; nucleotides not matched to a gene: 12.

This chain joins TRBV5-4 and TRBJ1-1; D gene uncertain. With 0 bases removed from V and 6 bases from J, the gap between germline ends came to 12 bases. The CDR3 has 14 amino acids. Germline V gene data show CDR1 as SGHNT and CDR2 as YYREEE (reference sequence). The CDR3 region has the DNA TGTGCCAGCAGCTTGGATAGGGCAAACCCTGAAGCTTTCTTT. Translated, it gives CASSLDRANPEAFF.

This chain joins TRBV5-4 and TRBJ1-3, with no clear D. CDR1 and CDR2 from the germline V gene are SGHNT and YYREEE (reference sequence). This CDR3 region has 15 residues. V was shortened by 0 bases and J by 0 bases, with 7 bases between the two germline ends. For the CDR3, the DNA is TGTGCCAGCAGCTTGGACGGTGGCTCTGGAAACACCATATATTTT. Translated: CASSLDGGSGNTIYF.

V is TRBV7-2 and J is TRBJ2-4, with 11 bases that match TRBD2. The trim removed 1 base at V and 3 bases at J, leaving 5 bases unmatched. The CDR3 sequence is 17 residues long. CDR1 and CDR2 (germline): SGHTA, FQGNSA. CDR3 nucleotide sequence: TGTGCCAGCAGCTTAGGTGGGCTAGCGGGAGGCAAAAACATTCAGTACTTC. Translated, it gives CASSLGGLAGGKNIQYF.

V usage is TRBV9 and J usage is TRBJ2-3; D uncertain. The CDR3 is 14 amino acids. V dropped 3 bases and J dropped 2 bases, with 10 bases sitting between them. Germline V gene sequence: CDR1 SGDLS, CDR2 YYNGEE. CDR3 amino acids: CASSAHANTDTQYF. The CDR3 bases are TGTGCCAGCAGCGCTCACGCAAACACAGATACGCAGTATTTT.

J is TRBJ2-1 and V is TRBV9; D possibly uses TRBD1 or TRBD2 (5 bases each). Trimming took 4 bases from V and 4 from J, leaving 18 bases between them. The germline gives CDR1 SGDLS, CDR2 YYNGEE. The CDR3 has 16 residues. CDR3 DNA: TGTGCCAGCAGCAAACGGGACGGTTGGGCTTACAATGAGCAGTTCTTC. It codes for CASSKRDGWAYNEQFF.

CDR3: CASSESENPYNEQFF. Written as DNA, the CDR3 is TGTGCCAGCAGTGAATCAGAGAACCCCTACAATGAGCAGTTCTTC. The chain uses TRBV25-1 and TRBJ2-1; no definite D call. Trimming removed 1 base at V and 2 bases at J, with 9 bases between. CDR1 and CDR2 (germline): MGHDK, SYGVNS. The CDR3 has 15 residues.

This chain uses TRBV19 with TRBJ2-3, with D perhaps TRBD1 (6 bases). The germline V gene encodes CDR1 LNHDA and CDR2 SQIVND (reference sequence). Trimming removed 3 bases at V and 4 bases at J, with 14 bases between. The CDR3 totals 15 residues. DNA for the CDR3: TGTGCCAGTAGTATCCCAGACAGGACTGCAGATACGCAGTATTTT. Its protein is CASSIPDRTADTQYF.

This chain connects TRBV28 to TRBJ2-1, with D tentatively TRBD1 (5 bases). Germline V CDR1 and CDR2: MDHEN, SYDVKM. V dropped 4 bases and J dropped 0 bases, with 10 bases sitting between them. This CDR3 comprises 15 residues. CDR3: CASSSPDSSYNEQFF. The CDR3 DNA reads TGTGCCAGCAGTTCCCCCGACAGCTCCTACAATGAGCAGTTCTTC.

In its sample, this clone was seen a few times. This rearrangement joins TRBV19 to TRBJ1-5; D is perhaps TRBD1 (5 bases). CDR3 size: 16 residues. Trimming left V 5 bases short and J 2 bases short, with 16 bases between. Germline V gene data show CDR1 as LNHDA and CDR2 as SQIVND (reference sequence). The CDR3 DNA sequence: TGTGCCAGTAGTTCACCTCAGGGACGTGGCAATCAGCCCCAGCATTTT. Protein sequence: CASSSPQGRGNQPQHF.

This chain uses TRBV4-3 with TRBJ2-1, with TRBD2 matching 13 bases. The CDR3 has 17 amino acids. After removal of 0 bases from V and 7 bases from J, the junction contained 6 bases not matched to a gene. Germline CDR1 LGHNA, CDR2 YSLEER. The CDR3 DNA is TGCGCCAGCAGCCAAGACTTCCCGGGACTAGCGGGGAATGAGCAGTTCTTC. Translated, it gives CASSQDFPGLAGNEQFF.

This clone was seen more than once but under ten times. The chain is built from TRBV30 and TRBJ1-2; D gene uncertain. With 0 bases removed from V and 4 bases from J, the gap between germline ends came to 9 bases. Per germline, CDR1 GTSNPN and CDR2 SVGIG (reference sequence). There are 13 residues in the CDR3. The DNA for the CDR3 is TGTGCCTGGAGTGTGTCGGCGGGCTATGGCTACACCTTC. It specifies CAWSVSAGYGYTF.

A note on this clone: In the same sample, other DNA sequences code for this CDR3. The V and J genes are TRBV29-1 and TRBJ1-1, with 8 bases that match TRBD1. V was clipped by 7 bases and J by 1 base; unmatched bases: 2. Germline V gives CDR1 SQVTM, CDR2 ANQGSEA. The CDR3 totals 12 residues. CDR3 nucleotides: TGCAGCGCCGGACAGGGGAACACTGAAGCTTTCTTT. Residues: CSAGQGNTEAFF. Looking up the rest from reference TRBV29-1 and TRBJ1-1 gives the full variable domain: SAVISQKPSRDICQRGTSLTIQCQVDSQVTMMFWYRQQPGQSLTLIATANQGSEATYESGFVIDKFPISRPNLTFSTLTVSNMSPEDSSIYLCSAGQGNTEAFFGQGTRLTVV.

This sequence joins TRBV21-1 and TRBJ2-6; the table calls TRBD1, which could not be checked here. TRBV21-1 is a documented pseudogene. This CDR3 comprises 18 residues. The CDR3 sequence: CASSNGTGENSGANVLTF. The CDR3, as DNA: TGTGCCAGCAGCAATGGGACAGGCGAAAACTCTGGGGCCAACGTCCTGACTTTC.

The gene calls are TRBV6-5 and TRBJ2-2; a weak D match, TRBD1 (6 bases). Germline V gene data show CDR1 as MNHEY and CDR2 as SVGAGI. The V gene lost 2 bases and the J gene lost 6 bases, with 10 bases spanning the gap. The CDR3 runs to 14 residues. As DNA, the CDR3 is TGTGCCAGCAGTTACGAACGGACAGCCGGGGAGCTGTTTTTT. It specifies CASSYERTAGELFF.

J is TRBJ2-7 and V is TRBV4-2; either TRBD1 or TRBD2 may supply D (5 bases each). Germline CDR1 is LGHNA and CDR2 is YNFKEQ. CDR3 length: 15 residues. V was trimmed by 6 bases and J by 2 bases, leaving 17 bases between them. The CDR3 reads CASRLTGTDTYEQYF. The CDR3 nucleotides read TGTGCCAGCAGACTAACCGGGACCGATACCTACGAGCAGTACTTC.

This clone was seen a few times. This sequence joins TRBV11-1 and TRBJ2-1; 7 bases line up with TRBD2. Germline CDR1 reads SGHAT; CDR2 reads FQDESV (reference sequence). This CDR3 is built from 14 residues. The V and J ends lost 4 bases and 4 bases, in that order; junction bases with no gene match: 4. Written as DNA, the CDR3 is TGTGCCAGCAGCTCCGCGGGGGTTTACAATGAGCAGTTCTTC. As protein: CASSSAGVYNEQFF.